This TCR beta chain is from a study of Ad26.COV2.S vaccination and SARS-CoV-2 variants. Study context: The authors gave Ad26.COV2.S intramuscularly, either once or twice 56 days apart. The study's findings and limits: Substantial breadth in spike-specific CD8+ and CD4+ T cell responses was reportedly seen after vaccination. Vaccine and placebo groups showed comparable non-spike TCR breadth.

This clone was recorded once. Its antigen is still unknown. Assay: immunoSEQ multiplex PCR; the TCRdb copy retains only in-frame clones and omits some. The sample has around 320,000 clones; around 87% are singletons. Treatment described: approximately 18 received Ad26.COV2.S at low or high dose, single or two shots; about 5 received placebo; per-sample allocation not given. Day 63 following the first vaccine or placebo injection was when the samples were taken. This clonotype was obtained from a person between 18 and 65 years old who received the Ad26.COV2.S COVID-19 vaccine or a placebo. The sequencing here drew on peripheral blood, taken in a trial of Ad26.COV2.S vaccine versus placebo.

The CDR3 sequence is CASRPVQADTDTQYF. The CDR3 region has the DNA TGTGCCAGCAGACCCGTCCAAGCCGACACAGATACGCAGTATTTT. The gene calls are TRBV6-5 and TRBJ2-3; no clear D. Per germline, CDR1 MNHEY and CDR2 SVGAGI. V lost 6 bases, J lost 2 bases, and 15 bases lay in between. The CDR3 covers 15 residues.